This T cell receptor beta chain was captured in a study of blood T cell repertoires in COVID-19. Profiling relied on immunoSEQ multiplex PCR, and the TCRdb table lists in-frame clones only, not all of them. The sample has some 670,000 clones; 70% to 90% are singletons. V lost 3 bases, J lost 5 bases, and 8 bases lay in between. Germline V CDR1 and CDR2: MDHEN, SYDVKM. The CDR3 has 14 amino acids. The origin of this receptor is a woman aged 18 to 35 with acute or convalescent COVID-19. V is TRBV28 and J is TRBJ1-6; D is unresolved. Material for sequencing was peripheral blood. The DNA for the CDR3 is TGTGCCAGCAGTTTCGGTCGGGATAATTCACCCCTCCACTTT. The encoded protein is CASSFGRDNSPLHF.